Listed here are 30 T cell receptor beta chains from one sample, sequenced in a study of early T cells in non-severe SARS-CoV-2 infection. TCRdb processed the 5' RACE reads anew with MiXCR; each CDR3 protein has one entry. The repertoire has some 45,000 distinct CDR3 sequences, roughly 7.3% of them found once; the top ten carry around 7.9%. Sample: whole blood. The receptors were sampled from an adult who was a healthcare worker with PCR-confirmed SARS-CoV-2 infection or an uninfected control (not recorded which).

This clonotype was seen only a few times. The V gene is TRBV7-2, the J gene TRBJ2-1, with unresolved D. Germline CDR1 SGHTA, CDR2 FQGNSA. The V end lost 4 bases, the J end lost 5 bases, and 9 bases lay between the germline ends. The CDR3 loop spans 13 amino acids. The CDR3: CASSSDGHNEQFF. In DNA, the CDR3 is TGTGCCAGCAGCTCCGACGGTCACAATGAGCAGTTCTTC.

This chain joins TRBV18 and TRBJ1-6, with 9 nucleotides matching TRBD1. Trimming cost V 3 bases and J 10 bases; bases outside gene matches: 4. CDR3 length: 14 residues. Germline lookup yields CDR1 KGHSH and CDR2 LQKENI. The chain's CDR3 is CASSPGQGMSPLHF. As DNA, the CDR3 is TGTGCCAGCTCACCGGGACAGGGAATGTCACCCCTCCACTTT. Complete variable domain (other parts from reference TRBV18 and TRBJ1-6): NAGVMQNPRHLVRRRGQEARLRCSPMKGHSHVYWYRQLPEEGLKFMVYLQKENIIDESGMPKERFSAEFPKEGPSILRIQQVVRGDSAAYFCASSPGQGMSPLHFGNGTRLTVT.

This clonotype was observed many times. At one end the junction does not follow the germline gene, possibly because of a read error. The chain carries TRBV18 and TRBJ1-4; 7 bases align to TRBD1. The CDR3 is 15 amino acids. Germline V gene data show CDR1 as KGHSH and CDR2 as LQKENI. The CDR3 sequence is CASSAPGQRNEKLFF. The CDR3 region has the DNA TGTGCCAGCTCAGCACCGGGACAGCGCAATGAAAAACTGTTTTTT.

V and J are TRBV20-1 and TRBJ1-4; a weak D match, TRBD1 (5 bases). V was pared by 1 base and J by 5 bases, with 14 bases between. The CDR3 is made up of 15 amino acids. Germline values: CDR1 DFQATT, CDR2 SNEGSKA (reference sequence). The CDR3 DNA is TGCAGTGCTAGAGCGAGGGAGGGGATAAATGAAAAACTGTTTTTT. Translated, it gives CSARAREGINEKLFF.

This clonotype has a count of ten or more. The junction departs from the called germline gene at one end, perhaps through a read error. The gene calls are TRBV3-1 and TRBJ2-5, with 7 bases matching TRBD2. The CDR3 length is 14 residues. Germline values: CDR1 LGHDT, CDR2 YNNKEL (reference sequence). The chain's CDR3 is CASSPQGVSTSKHF. CDR3 nucleotide sequence: TGTGCCAGCAGTCCCCAGGGTGTCTCGACTAGCAAGCACTTC.

This clonotype was seen at least ten times. The chain has TRBV19 and TRBJ2-3; 8 bases agree with TRBD2. The trim removed 11 bases at V and 4 bases at J, leaving 5 bases unmatched. The CDR3 totals 12 residues. Germline V gene lookup returns CDR1 LNHDA and CDR2 SQIVND (reference sequence). The CDR3 protein is CASAGGADTQYF. DNA for the CDR3: TGTGCCTCGGCGGGGGGAGCAGATACGCAGTATTTT.

The chain is built from TRBV11-2 and TRBJ2-5, with TRBD1 matching 9 bases. Germline trimming cut 4 bases from V and 4 bases from J; bases unmatched to any gene: 7. Germline CDR1 SGHAT, CDR2 FQNNGV. This CDR3 is built from 15 residues. The CDR3 is CASSSRTGDGETQYF. The CDR3 coding sequence is TGTGCCAGCAGCTCCCGGACAGGGGATGGAGAGACCCAGTACTTC.

This rearrangement joins TRBV5-4 to TRBJ2-1; the match to TRBD2 covers 11 bases. This CDR3 contains 15 residues. Germline assignment: CDR1 SGHNT and CDR2 YYREEE (reference sequence). V was clipped by 5 bases and J by 5 bases; unmatched bases: 6. The CDR3 is CASRRGLAENNEQFF. Here the CDR3 DNA reads TGTGCCAGCAGAAGGGGACTAGCGGAAAACAATGAGCAGTTCTTC.

Only a few counts were recorded for this clonotype. CDR3 sequence: CASSFTADTQYF. CDR3 in DNA: TGTGCCAGCAGTTTTACGGCGGATACGCAGTATTTT. The rearrangement links TRBV12-3 or TRBV12-4 to TRBJ2-3; D unresolved. The CDR3 length is 12 residues. Trimming stripped 3 bases from V and 6 bases from J, with 7 bases between.

This clonotype was counted at least ten times. The rearrangement links TRBV18 to TRBJ2-5; D ambiguous. The CDR3 extends over 10 amino acids. Per the germline V gene, CDR1 is KGHSH and CDR2 is LQKENI. V was trimmed by 5 bases and J by 5 bases, leaving 3 bases between them. As DNA, the CDR3 is TGTGCCAGCTCAAACGAGACCCAGTACTTC. Its protein is CASSNETQYF.

This clonotype was counted many times. The chain couples TRBV20-1 to TRBJ1-2; the D gene is possibly TRBD1 (6 bases). The CDR3 extends over 14 amino acids. Germline CDR1 and CDR2: DFQATT and SNEGSKA (reference sequence). V was cut by 6 bases and J by 3 bases, with 17 bases left in between. The CDR3 DNA is TGCAGTGCCAGGGGCAGGGGCCGGGACTATGGCTACACCTTC. This translates into CSARGRGRDYGYTF.

This clonotype was observed many times. The J gene is TRBJ1-5, the V gene TRBV30; 9 nucleotides align to TRBD1. With 3 bases clipped from V and 8 bases from J, the junction kept 8 bases outside the gene matches. The germline V gene has CDR1 GTSNPN and CDR2 SVGIG (reference sequence). CDR3 size: 14 residues. The CDR3 reads CAWSATGGREPQHF. CDR3 DNA sequence: TGTGCCTGGAGCGCAACAGGGGGCAGGGAGCCCCAGCATTTT.

As for this clonotype: The junction differs from germline at one of its ends, possibly a read error. The chain uses TRBV9 and TRBJ2-7; D may be TRBD1 (6 bases). The germline CDR1 and CDR2 sequences are SGDLS and YYNGEE. The CDR3 runs to 16 residues. The CDR3 DNA sequence: TGTGCCGGCAGCCCCCGAGACAGGCAAGAGTTCTACGAGCAGTACTTC. It translates to CAGSPRDRQEFYEQYF.

This clonotype was observed at least ten times. The V call is TRBV4-3, the J call TRBJ1-2, with D maybe TRBD1 (5 bases). CDR1 and CDR2 (germline): LGHNA, YSLEER. The CDR3 consists of 15 residues. V lost 1 base and J 2 bases, leaving 11 bases between the germline ends. The CDR3 sequence is CASSQALGRNYGYTF. In DNA, the CDR3 is TGCGCCAGCAGCCAAGCCCTGGGACGGAACTATGGCTACACCTTC.

This clonotype was counted a few times. This chain connects TRBV28 to TRBJ2-7, with D perhaps matching TRBD1 (5 bases). V was pared by 6 bases and J by 3 bases, with 12 bases between. The germline V gene has CDR1 MDHEN and CDR2 SYDVKM. The CDR3 has 13 amino acids. The CDR3 sequence: CASRAGPDYEQYF. CDR3 nucleotides: TGTGCCAGCAGGGCAGGGCCAGACTACGAGCAGTACTTC.

Many counts were recorded for this clonotype. This rearrangement joins TRBV7-9 to TRBJ1-1; tentatively, D is TRBD1 (6 bases). This CDR3 region has 14 residues. Per the germline V gene, CDR1 is SEHNR and CDR2 is FQNEAQ (reference sequence). Trimming took off 2 bases at V and 7 bases at J, with 14 bases between the two ends. The CDR3 DNA sequence: TGTGCCAGCAGCTTATCCAGGGACATCGTTGAAGCTTTCTTT. This encodes CASSLSRDIVEAFF.

J is TRBJ1-3 and V is TRBV15, with no clear D. The germline gives CDR1 LNHNV, CDR2 YYDKDF (reference sequence). The V end lost 4 bases, the J end lost 0 bases, and 4 bases lay between the germline ends. The CDR3 is 13 amino acids. This CDR3 reads CATSTFSGNTIYF. CDR3 sequence (DNA): TGTGCCACCAGCACATTCTCTGGAAACACCATATATTTT.

This clonotype was observed many times. Germline and junction disagree at one end, which may indicate a read error. This chain uses TRBV6-2 or TRBV6-3 with TRBJ1-1; no clear D gene. The CDR3 sequence is 13 residues long. Germline V gives CDR1 MNHEY, CDR2 SVGEGT. The CDR3 DNA reads TGTGCCAGCAATTTTGGGAGGAACACTGAAGCTCTCTTT. Translated: CASNFGRNTEALF.

The chain recombines TRBV7-2 with TRBJ2-7; D uncertain. This CDR3 contains 15 residues. V lost 5 bases, J lost 2 bases, and 16 bases lay in between. Germline V gene data show CDR1 as SGHTA and CDR2 as FQGNSA. Here the CDR3 DNA reads TGTGCCAGCAGCCCACCCGGATCAGTCACCTACGAGCAGTACTTC. Translating gives CASSPPGSVTYEQYF.

In the case of this clonotype: A read error may explain this, as a much larger clone is one base away. The CDR3 DNA reads TGCAGTGCGGAAGCAGGGGGAAAGAAAACCGGGGAGCTGTTTTTT. It encodes CSAEAGGKKTGELFF. The chain links TRBV20-1 to TRBJ2-2; 7 bases are a match to TRBD1. After removal of 6 bases from V and 5 bases from J, the junction contained 12 bases not matched to a gene. Germline V CDR1 and CDR2: DFQATT, SNEGSKA (reference sequence). The CDR3 has 15 amino acids.

The chain uses TRBV29-1 and TRBJ2-3; D remains ambiguous. CDR1 and CDR2 (germline): SQVTM, ANQGSEA. This CDR3 contains 12 residues. V was pared by 3 bases and J by 0 bases, with 4 bases between. Here the CDR3 DNA reads TGCAGCGTTGACGACAGCACAGATACGCAGTATTTT. Translation: CSVDDSTDTQYF.

This clonotype has at least ten counts. This chain connects TRBV29-1 to TRBJ2-1, with TRBD2 matching over 7 bases. The J segment lost 3 bases and the V segment lost 2 bases, leaving 7 bases of the junction unmatched. CDR1 is SQVTM, CDR2 ANQGSEA, per germline. The CDR3 totals 15 residues. DNA for the CDR3: TGCAGCGTTGAACCGGGGGGTGATTTCTACAATGAGCAGTTCTTC. Its translation: CSVEPGGDFYNEQFF.

This clonotype came up a few times. V usage is TRBV4-2 and J usage is TRBJ2-7, with D uncertain. Germline CDR1 LGHNA, CDR2 YNFKEQ. V lost 4 bases and J lost 0, with 13 bases in between. The CDR3 runs to 15 residues. This chain's CDR3 is CASSLGLKSSYEQYF. The CDR3 nucleotides are TGTGCCAGCAGCCTGGGTCTAAAGAGCTCCTACGAGCAGTACTTC.

At least ten counts were recorded for this clonotype. This chain uses TRBV27 with TRBJ2-5; D assignment may be TRBD1 or TRBD2 (7 bases each). Germline CDR1 reads MNHEY; CDR2 reads SMNVEV (reference sequence). V was shortened by 10 bases and J by 4 bases, with 16 bases between the two germline ends. CDR3 size: 13 residues. The CDR3 spells CATRQGGLETQYF. CDR3 DNA sequence: TGTGCCACCCGACAGGGAGGGTTAGAGACCCAGTACTTC.

J is TRBJ2-3 and V is TRBV29-1; 10 bases are shared with TRBD1. Per the germline V gene, CDR1 is SQVTM and CDR2 is ANQGSEA. Unmatched junction bases numbered 3, after V lost 6 bases and J lost 0 bases. The CDR3 extends over 14 amino acids. CDR3 bases: TGCAGCGTGAGGACAGGGGGAAGCACAGATACGCAGTATTTT. Translating it yields CSVRTGGSTDTQYF.

This clonotype was picked up a small number of times. The J gene is TRBJ1-2, the V gene TRBV27; weak D call: TRBD1 (6 bases). V lost 6 bases, J lost 7 bases, and 18 bases lay in between. Germline-derived CDR1 and CDR2 are MNHEY and SMNVEV (reference sequence). CDR3 size: 14 residues. The CDR3 here is CASRNLQGRPGYTF. In DNA, the CDR3 is TGTGCCAGCAGAAATTTACAGGGAAGGCCTGGCTACACCTTC.

CDR3 residues: CASSPTFGGAVGDTQYF. DNA of the CDR3: TGTGCCAGCAGCCCGACCTTCGGGGGAGCTGTGGGAGATACGCAGTATTTT. The V and J genes are TRBV13 and TRBJ2-3; the D gene is possibly TRBD2 (6 bases). CDR1 PRHDT and CDR2 FYEKMQ come from the germline V gene (reference sequence). The CDR3 spans 17 residues. V was shortened by 5 bases and J by 5 bases, with 23 bases between the two germline ends.

J is TRBJ2-3 and V is TRBV29-1; D is perhaps TRBD1 (6 bases). The CDR3 has 14 residues. The germline V and J ends were trimmed by 6 bases and 1 base, with 14 bases remaining between them. Germline loops: CDR1 SQVTM, CDR2 ANQGSEA. The CDR3 region has the DNA TGCAGCGTGGAAACAGGGACGGGCACAGATACGCAGTATTTT. Protein sequence: CSVETGTGTDTQYF.

The chain is built from TRBV28 and TRBJ2-7; TRBD1 matches 9 bases. Germline lookup yields CDR1 MDHEN and CDR2 SYDVKM. The junction had 11 bases not matched to a gene; V was cut back by 2 bases and J by 12 bases. The CDR3 has 14 residues. CDR3 loop: CASSLTGGPDIGYF. The CDR3 nucleotides are TGTGCCAGCAGTTTAACAGGGGGCCCCGATATAGGGTACTTC.

Ten or more counts support this clonotype. The V and J genes are TRBV5-1 and TRBJ2-7; D ambiguous. V lost 0 bases, J lost 0 bases, and 7 bases lay in between. CDR1 SGHRS and CDR2 YFSETQ come from the germline V gene. The CDR3 runs to 14 residues. The CDR3 DNA is TGCGCCAGCAGCTTGGTTTTGGCCTCCTACGAGCAGTACTTC. Translating gives CASSLVLASYEQYF.